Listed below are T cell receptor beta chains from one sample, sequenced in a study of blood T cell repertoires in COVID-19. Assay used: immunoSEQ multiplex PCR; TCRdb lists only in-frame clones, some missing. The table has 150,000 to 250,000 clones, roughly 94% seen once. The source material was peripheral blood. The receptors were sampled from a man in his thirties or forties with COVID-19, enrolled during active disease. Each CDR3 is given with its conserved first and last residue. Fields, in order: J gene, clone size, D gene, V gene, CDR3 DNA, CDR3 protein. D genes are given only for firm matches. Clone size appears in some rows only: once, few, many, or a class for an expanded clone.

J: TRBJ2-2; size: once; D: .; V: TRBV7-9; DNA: TGTGCCAGCAGTTGGTCTAGCGGGGAGCTGTTTTTT; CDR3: CASSWSSGELFF
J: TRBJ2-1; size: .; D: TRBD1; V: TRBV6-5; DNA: TGTGCCAGCAAGGGATACGGACAGGTTAGCGATGAGCAGTTCTTC; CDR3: CASKGYGQVSDEQFF
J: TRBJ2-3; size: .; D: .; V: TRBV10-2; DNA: TGCGCCAGCAGTGAGTCGACCCCGGGGGGCAGCACAGATACGCAGTATTTT; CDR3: CASSESTPGGSTDTQYF
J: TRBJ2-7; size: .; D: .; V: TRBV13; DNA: TGTGCCAGCAGCTTATCGGGTTCCTACGAGCAGTACTTC; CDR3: CASSLSGSYEQYF
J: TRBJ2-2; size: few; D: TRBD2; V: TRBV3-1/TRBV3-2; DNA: TGTGCCAGCAGCCAAGTCCTACCGGGGGGGCCCGGGGAGCTGTTTTTT; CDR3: CASSQVLPGGPGELFF
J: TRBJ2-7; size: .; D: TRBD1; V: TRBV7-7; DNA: TGTGCCAGCAGCCCGGGGACAGTCAGCTCCTACGAGCAGTACTTC; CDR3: CASSPGTVSSYEQYF
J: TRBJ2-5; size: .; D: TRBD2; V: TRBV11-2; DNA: TGTGCCAGCAGCCTACCCGGACTAGCGGGGAGAGAGACCCAGTACTTC; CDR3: CASSLPGLAGRETQYF
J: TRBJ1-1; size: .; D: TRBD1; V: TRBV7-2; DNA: TGTGCCAGCAGCTCCACCCAGGGGGACCAGGCTTTCTTT; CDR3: CASSSTQGDQAFF
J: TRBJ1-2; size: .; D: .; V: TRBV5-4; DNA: TGTGCCAGCAGCTTAGTTACAGGATCCTATGGCTACACCTTC; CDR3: CASSLVTGSYGYTF
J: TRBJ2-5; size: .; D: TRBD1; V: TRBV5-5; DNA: TGTGCCAGCAGCTCCTTCCGGGACAGGGGGTCGAAGACCCAGTACTTC; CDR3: CASSSFRDRGSKTQYF
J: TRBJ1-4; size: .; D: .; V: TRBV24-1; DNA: TGTGCCACCAGTGATCCCGACACAGCAACTAATGAAAAACTGTTTTTT; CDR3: CATSDPDTATNEKLFF
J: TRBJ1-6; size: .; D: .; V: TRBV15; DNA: TGTGCCACCAGCAGAGATAGGACAGTGATTAATTCACCCCTCCACTTT; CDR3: CATSRDRTVINSPLHF
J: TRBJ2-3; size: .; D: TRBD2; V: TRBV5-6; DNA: TGTGCCAGCAGCTTCTGGGGGGGTGATACGCAGTATTTT; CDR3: CASSFWGGDTQYF
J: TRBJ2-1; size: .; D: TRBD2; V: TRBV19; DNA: TGTGCCAGTGCTACTAGCGGGGGGCGGAATGAGCAGTTCTTC; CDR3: CASATSGGRNEQFF
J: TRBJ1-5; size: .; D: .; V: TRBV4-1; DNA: TGCGCCAGCAGCCAAGTGGGGAGGGGGGCCGATCAGCCCCAGCATTTT; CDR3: CASSQVGRGADQPQHF
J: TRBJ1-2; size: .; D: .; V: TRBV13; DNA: TGTGCCAGCAGCTTAGAGCCCCGAACAGGGACACATGGCTACACCTTC; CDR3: CASSLEPRTGTHGYTF